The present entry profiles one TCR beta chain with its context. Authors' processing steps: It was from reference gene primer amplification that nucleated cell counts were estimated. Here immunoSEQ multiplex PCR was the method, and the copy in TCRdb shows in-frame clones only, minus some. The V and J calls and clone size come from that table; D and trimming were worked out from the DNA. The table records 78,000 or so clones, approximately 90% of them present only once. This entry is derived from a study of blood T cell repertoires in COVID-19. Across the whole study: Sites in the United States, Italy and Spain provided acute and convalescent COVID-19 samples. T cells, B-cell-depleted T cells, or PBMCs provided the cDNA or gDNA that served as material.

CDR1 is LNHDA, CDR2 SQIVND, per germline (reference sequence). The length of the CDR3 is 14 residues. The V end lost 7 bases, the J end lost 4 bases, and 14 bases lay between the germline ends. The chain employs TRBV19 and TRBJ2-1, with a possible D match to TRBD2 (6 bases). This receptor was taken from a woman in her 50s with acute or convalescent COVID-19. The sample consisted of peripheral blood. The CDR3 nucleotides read TGTGCCAGTAATCCAGCGGGCGAGTACAATGAGCAGTTCTTC. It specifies CASNPAGEYNEQFF.